This T cell receptor beta chain was captured in a study of shared clonotypes between healthy human individuals. Whole-study results and caveats: Some naive CD4 clonotypes, roughly 4.8%, turned up in common across a handful of donors. Memory subsets had estimated richness that was generally smaller than that of naive subsets.

Notes on this clone: Antigen unknown.

It was at deep level that the assay was run. Once extracted for a subset, genomic DNA was divided evenly among several immunoSEQ plates. The method was immunoSEQ multiplex PCR; TCRdb's version includes in-frame clones alone and lacks a portion of them. The top ten clones hold about 0.07% of a sample with around 180,000 clones, over 85% of them seen once. The receptor was derived from a woman aged 25-40 years in good health. The sample comprised naive CD4+ T cells sorted from blood. Subset: CD45RA+ positively selected.

This CDR3 reads CASSRLSSGANVLTF. CDR3 nucleotide sequence: TGTGCCAGCTCACGACTTAGCTCTGGGGCCAACGTCCTGACTTTC. This chain links TRBV18 with TRBJ2-6; D gene ambiguous. CDR1 is KGHSH, CDR2 LQKENI, per germline. The CDR3 is 15 amino acids. Between the trimmed V and J ends, which lost 4 bases and 0 bases, there was a span of 7 bases.